The rows below give T cell receptor beta chains drawn from one sample of a study of neoadjuvant anti-PD-1 for oral cavity cancer. Libraries were prepared by immunoSEQ multiplex PCR; TCRdb keeps only in-frame clonotypes and omits some of them. In the table there are around 37,000 clones, 35% to 40% of which are singletons. The sequencing used tumor tissue, collected after nivolumab (anti-PD-1) treatment. Receptors originate from a person aged 35 to 85 with oral cavity squamous cell carcinoma. CDR3s include the opening cysteine and the closing phenylalanine or tryptophan. Each record gives: clone size, D gene, J gene, V gene, CDR3 DNA, CDR3 protein. The D gene is left open where the match is weak. Size values are once, few and many counts, or a class for expanded clones, and some rows have none.

.	.	TRBJ1-5	TRBV11-2	TGTGCCAGCAGCTTGGGGGCCGGTAGCAATCAGCCCCAGCATTTT	CASSLGAGSNQPQHF
.	TRBD1	TRBJ1-2	TRBV5-6	TGTGCCAGCAGCTGGGCTTCCGGGCACAGGGGAGCTGGCTACACCTTC	CASSWASGHRGAGYTF
.	.	TRBJ2-7	TRBV6-6	TGTGCCAGCAGTTACTCGATCCGCTCCGTAGGGGAGCAGTACTTC	CASSYSIRSVGEQYF
many	.	TRBJ2-7	TRBV6-5	TGTGCCAGCAGACTAGACCCGAACTACGAGCAGTACTTC	CASRLDPNYEQYF
few	.	TRBJ2-4	TRBV7-8	TGTGCCAGCAGCGAGTACCCAGGGTTTAGTAGAGGCAAAAACATTCAGTACTTC	CASSEYPGFSRGKNIQYF
.	.	TRBJ1-3	TRBV30	TGTGCCTGGAGTTTGGCAGGAAACACCATATATTTT	CAWSLAGNTIYF
.	TRBD1	TRBJ2-2	TRBV18	TGTGCCAGCCAGGGACAGGGAGCCGGGGAGCTGTTTTTT	CASQGQGAGELFF
.	.	TRBJ1-5	TRBV9	TGTGCCAGCAGCGTAGCTGGGGGGGTGAACCAGCCCCAGCATTTT	CASSVAGGVNQPQHF
.	.	TRBJ2-7	TRBV21-1	TGTGCCAGCAGCAAAGTTGGAGCGGGAGTACTCTACGAGCAGTACTTC	CASSKVGAGVLYEQYF
.	.	TRBJ2-2	TRBV6-4	TGTGCCAGCAGTGACTACAAATCTCCCCCCGGGGAGCTGTTTTTT	CASSDYKSPPGELFF
.	.	TRBJ1-1	TRBV10-3	TGTGCCATCAGTGCAGGGCCAATGAACACTGAAGCTTTCTTT	CAISAGPMNTEAFF
once	.	TRBJ2-7	TRBV20-1	TGCAGTGCACCTGGAGGGGGAAAGCAGTACTTC	CSAPGGGKQYF
few	TRBD1	TRBJ2-1	TRBV5-6	TGTGCCAGCAGCTTTGCGGGACAGGGACACAATGAGCAGTTCTTC	CASSFAGQGHNEQFF
few	.	TRBJ2-7	TRBV27	TGTGCCAGCAGTTTAGCACGGACCTCCTACGAGCAGTACTTC	CASSLARTSYEQYF
many	.	TRBJ1-2	TRBV28	TGTGCCAGCAACAACTCCCCCGGGGAGCGAGGCTACACCTTC	CASNNSPGERGYTF
many	TRBD1	TRBJ1-1	TRBV7-9	TGTGCCAGCAGCCAAGTCTCAGGGGGCACTGAAGCTTTCTTT	CASSQVSGGTEAFF
once	.	TRBJ2-1	TRBV2	TGTGCCAGCGAGGCGATTCGGCGGAATGAGCAGTTCTTC	CASEAIRRNEQFF
.	TRBD1	TRBJ2-4	TRBV4-1	TGCGCCAGCAGCCAAGATACAGGGACAGCCCCACACTTC	CASSQDTGTAPHF
.	TRBD1	TRBJ1-1	TRBV11-3	TGTGCCAGCAGCATCGGGACAGGGAACACTGAAGCTTTCTTT	CASSIGTGNTEAFF
.	.	TRBJ2-5	TRBV11-1	TGTGCCAGCAGCTTAACCACAGCCCAAGAGACCCAGTACTTC	CASSLTTAQETQYF
few	TRBD2	TRBJ2-7	TRBV5-1	TGCGCCAGCAGCTTGGAGTCTAGCGGGAAAGAGCAGTACTTC	CASSLESSGKEQYF
few	.	TRBJ2-5	TRBV5-6	TGTGCCAGCAGCGGCAGGGGTTTCTGGTACCAAGAGACCCAGTACTTC	CASSGRGFWYQETQYF
.	.	TRBJ2-3	TRBV4-1	TGCGCCAGCAGCCAAGAAGGCCAGCGGAGCACAGATACGCAGTATTTT	CASSQEGQRSTDTQYF
.	TRBD1	TRBJ1-2	TRBV5-1	TGCGCCAGCAGCTCCAAGACAGGGTGGTATGGCTACACCTTC	CASSSKTGWYGYTF
few	TRBD2	TRBJ2-5	TRBV27	TGTGCCAGCAGCCCACTAGCGGGGGGCGTACAAGAGACCCAGTACTTC	CASSPLAGGVQETQYF
once	.	TRBJ2-5	TRBV11-2	TGTGCCAGCAGCTCAGAGGTCGGGGAGACCCAGTACTTC	CASSSEVGETQYF
few	TRBD2	TRBJ2-1	TRBV27	TGTGCCAGCAGTTTAAAACTAGCGGGGTATGAGCAGTTCTTC	CASSLKLAGYEQFF
.	.	TRBJ2-5	TRBV29-1	TGCAGCGCTACGATCGGACGGGCGCAAGAGACCCAGTACTTC	CSATIGRAQETQYF
few	.	TRBJ2-1	TRBV6-4	TGTGCCAGCTCTCCGGAGCCCGGATCCTACAATGAGCAGTTCTTC	CASSPEPGSYNEQFF
.	.	TRBJ1-5	TRBV10-2	TGCGCCAGCAGTGAGTACTTAGGGAATCAGCCCCAGCATTTT	CASSEYLGNQPQHF